A single sample is the source of the 25 T cell receptor beta chains below, sequenced in a study of blood T cell repertoires in COVID-19 (dated by TCRdb to 2020 to 2021). Library prep was done by the immunoSEQ multiplex PCR assay. The table was pulled from immuneACCESS by TCRdb, which kept in-frame rearrangements only. Such tables lose some clones; where checked, under half of the loss comes from unresolved V genes, and the rest has no known cause. The sample table lists over 200,000 clones, around 75% of them with a count of one. Around 4.7% of the sample comes from the top ten. Sequencing used peripheral blood. These TCRs come from a human donor in a cohort sampled during active COVID-19.

The chain employs TRBV3-1 (or the pseudogene TRBV3-2) and TRBJ2-7; TRBD2 aligns across 9 bases. The CDR3 length is 13 residues. Trimming at V came to 6 bases and at J to 5 bases, leaving 5 bases not matched to a gene. From germline, CDR1 is LGHDT and CDR2 YNNKEL (reference sequence). Here the CDR3 DNA reads TGTGCCAGCAGACGGACTAGCGCGCACGAGCAGTACTTC. It is translated as CASRRTSAHEQYF.

The rearrangement joins TRBV6-5 to TRBJ2-7, with 7 bases lining up with TRBD1. The trim removed 6 bases at V and 4 bases at J, leaving 12 bases unmatched. The CDR3 runs to 15 residues. Germline V gene lookup returns CDR1 MNHEY and CDR2 SVGAGI. The CDR3 spells CASRRQGAQPYEQYF. The CDR3 coding sequence is TGTGCCAGCAGACGACAGGGAGCCCAACCTTACGAGCAGTACTTC.

This sequence joins TRBV7-2 and TRBJ2-2, with 10 positions matching TRBD1. J lost 6 bases, V lost 2 bases, and 9 bases had no gene match. The germline V gene has CDR1 SGHTA and CDR2 FQGNSA. The length of the CDR3 is 17 residues. DNA for the CDR3: TGTGCCAGCAGCTTATCCTCTAGGACAGGGGGTGCCGGGGAGCTGTTTTTT. This codes for CASSLSSRTGGAGELFF. Complete variable domain (other parts from reference TRBV7-2 and TRBJ2-2): GAGVSQSPSNKVTEKGKDVELRCDPISGHTALYWYRQSLGQGLEFLIYFQGNSAPDKSGLPSDRFSAERTGGSVSTLTIQRTQQEDSAVYLCASSLSSRTGGAGELFFGEGSRLTVL.

J is TRBJ1-4 and V is TRBV6-5; the D is unclear. The V gene's germline CDR1 is MNHEY and CDR2 SVGAGI. Trimming removed 4 bases at V and 0 bases at J, with 6 bases between. The CDR3 runs 14 residues. CDR3 nucleotides: TGTGCCAGCAGTTCGGGATCAACTAATGAAAAACTGTTTTTT. It specifies CASSSGSTNEKLFF.

The genes are TRBV9 and TRBJ1-5; TRBD1 agrees at 8 bases. The CDR3 is 14 amino acids. Trimming at V came to 3 bases and at J to 5 bases, leaving 4 bases not matched to a gene. Germline CDR1 SGDLS, CDR2 YYNGEE. The CDR3: CASSGETGDQPQHF. The DNA for the CDR3 is TGTGCCAGCAGCGGGGAGACAGGGGATCAGCCCCAGCATTTT.

The J gene is TRBJ2-1, the V gene TRBV19, with 15 nucleotides matching TRBD2. V shed 5 bases, J shed 7 bases, and the junction held 9 bases outside the gene matches. The CDR3 covers 17 residues. Germline V gene lookup returns CDR1 LNHDA and CDR2 SQIVND (reference sequence). The CDR3 here is CASSQGLAGGPGNEQFF. CDR3 bases: TGTGCCAGTAGTCAAGGACTAGCGGGAGGGCCCGGGAATGAGCAGTTCTTC.

The chain links TRBV10-3 to TRBJ1-6; weak D call: TRBD1 (5 bases). CDR3 size: 15 residues. From germline, CDR1 is ENHRY and CDR2 SYGVKD. V lost 8 bases to trimming and J lost 5 bases, with 16 bases between them. For the CDR3, the DNA is TGTGCCATCGGCCCAGCCGGGGGGAATAATTCACCCCTCCACTTT. This encodes CAIGPAGGNNSPLHF.

The count of this clone is one. The chain couples TRBV13 to TRBJ2-1; 12 nucleotides match TRBD1. Germline V CDR1 and CDR2: PRHDT, FYEKMQ (reference sequence). The CDR3 has 17 amino acids. Trimming at V came to 8 bases and at J to 7 bases, leaving 15 bases not matched to a gene. The CDR3 bases are TGTGCCAGCGAAGCGGGACAGGGGGCGAGGGCCCTTAATGAGCAGTTCTTC. Protein: CASEAGQGARALNEQFF.

This clone was recorded once. The chain carries TRBV28 and TRBJ1-1, with 7 nucleotides matching TRBD1. The germline V gene encodes CDR1 MDHEN and CDR2 SYDVKM. The CDR3 runs 16 residues. V lost 6 bases and J lost 0; bases outside the gene matches: 10. CDR3 residues: CASSLTGAPLNTEAFF. In DNA form, the CDR3 reads TGTGCCAGCAGCCTCACAGGGGCGCCACTGAACACTGAAGCTTTCTTT.

This clone was counted between two and nine times. This chain connects TRBV2 to TRBJ2-7; 7 bases map to TRBD2. CDR3 length: 14 amino acids. Germline loops: CDR1 SNHLY, CDR2 FYNNEI. V trimming: 7 bases; J trimming: 7 bases; junction bases outside the gene matches: 13. The CDR3 loop is CASTITGAGAEQYF. The CDR3 region has the DNA TGTGCCAGCACCATTACCGGGGCGGGAGCTGAGCAGTACTTC.

The CDR3 is CASSYPTALGNTIYF. The CDR3, as DNA: TGTGCCAGCAGCTACCCGACAGCCTTGGGGAACACCATATATTTT. This chain joins TRBV5-6 and TRBJ1-3, with D maybe TRBD1 (5 bases). Germline loops: CDR1 SGHDT, CDR2 YYEEEE. The CDR3 totals 15 residues. V dropped 3 bases and J dropped 7 bases, with 17 bases sitting between them.

The chain has TRBV7-3 and TRBJ2-1; 9 bases agree with TRBD1. The CDR3 is 15 amino acids. V gave up 4 bases and J gave up 3 bases; unmatched junction bases: 4. CDR1 and CDR2 (germline): SGHTA, FQGTGA. The CDR3 DNA reads TGTGCCAGCAGCTCCGGACAGGGGATCTACAATGAGCAGTTCTTC. Translating it yields CASSSGQGIYNEQFF.

CDR3 nucleotide sequence: TGTGCCAGCAGCACGACAGTCTCCTACGAGCAGTACTTC. Its protein is CASSTTVSYEQYF. The V and J genes are TRBV7-9 and TRBJ2-7, with D possibly being TRBD1 (5 bases). The V gene's germline CDR1 is SEHNR and CDR2 FQNEAQ (reference sequence). This CDR3 has 13 residues. V was pared by 5 bases and J by 0 bases, with 8 bases between.

This clone was seen more than once but under ten times. DNA of the CDR3: TGTGCCAGCAGTTTAACGGAGCGTCGGAATACGCAGTATTTT. Amino acids: CASSLTERRNTQYF. This rearrangement joins TRBV27 to TRBJ2-3, with no clear D. The CDR3 has 14 amino acids. Germline CDR1 MNHEY, CDR2 SMNVEV (reference sequence). V was cut by 2 bases and J by 7 bases, with 13 bases left in between.

The rearrangement joins TRBV4-3 to TRBJ2-3, with D maybe TRBD2 (5 bases). The germline V and J ends were trimmed by 4 bases and 4 bases, with 18 bases remaining between them. Germline V gene lookup returns CDR1 LGHNA and CDR2 YSLEER. The CDR3 has 16 amino acids. CDR3 sequence: CASSPDSSRRADTQYF. The CDR3 coding sequence is TGCGCCAGCAGCCCGGACTCCTCGAGAAGGGCAGATACGCAGTATTTT.

The chain carries TRBV5-6 and TRBJ1-2; no firm D call. The germline gives CDR1 SGHDT, CDR2 YYEEEE. V was cut by 0 bases and J by 1 base, with 4 bases left in between. This CDR3 region has 13 residues. This CDR3 reads CASSLDSNYGYTF. CDR3 in DNA: TGTGCCAGCAGCTTGGACAGTAACTATGGCTACACCTTC. The full variable domain, its missing parts supplied by reference TRBV5-6 and TRBJ1-2, is DAGVTQSPTHLIKTRGQQVTLRCSPKSGHDTVSWYQQALGQGPQFIFQYYEEEERQRGNFPDRFSGHQFPNYSSELNVNALLLGDSALYLCASSLDSNYGYTFGSGTRLTVV.

This clone was seen only a few times. The chain employs TRBV19 and TRBJ1-2; no clear D. Germline-derived CDR1 and CDR2 are LNHDA and SQIVND (reference sequence). The CDR3 sequence is 14 residues long. The V gene lost 5 bases and the J gene lost 6 bases, with 16 bases spanning the gap. CDR3 in amino acids: CASSSREGVNGYTF. The CDR3 nucleotides read TGTGCCAGTAGTTCCCGGGAGGGAGTGAATGGCTACACCTTC.

The chain has TRBV6-5 and TRBJ2-7; 9 nucleotides agree with TRBD2. Trimming removed 0 bases from V and 9 bases from J; junction bases left unmatched: 12. The CDR3 consists of 16 residues. Germline V lookup: CDR1 MNHEY, CDR2 SVGAGI. The CDR3: CASSYSLAGLTVGQYF. For the CDR3, the DNA is TGTGCCAGCAGTTACTCACTAGCGGGCCTAACGGTAGGGCAGTACTTC.

As to this clone: The sample has other DNA sequences that encode this CDR3 too. The gene calls are TRBV20-1 and TRBJ2-7; tentatively, D is TRBD2 (5 bases). CDR1 is DFQATT, CDR2 SNEGSKA, per germline (reference sequence). CDR3 length: 11 residues. V was pared by 6 bases and J by 4 bases, with 10 bases between. The CDR3 region has the DNA TGCAGTGCACTAGTTAAGTACGAGCAGTACTTC. The encoded protein is CSALVKYEQYF.

This sequence joins TRBV30 and TRBJ2-7; 8 bases align to TRBD2. Germline V CDR1 and CDR2: GTSNPN, SVGIG (reference sequence). The V gene end was trimmed by 6 bases and the J gene end by 7 bases; junction bases not matched to a gene: 14. The CDR3 has 14 amino acids. The CDR3, as DNA: TGTGCCTGTCCCCGTAGCGGGATCGCCCGGGAGCAGTACTTC. Residues: CACPRSGIAREQYF.

The chain carries TRBV6-5 and TRBJ1-1; D call uncertain. Looked up from germline, CDR1 is MNHEY and CDR2 is SVGAGI. The CDR3 consists of 13 residues. Between the trimmed V and J ends, which lost 6 bases and 1 base, there was a span of 9 bases. CDR3 DNA: TGTGCCAGCAGGCGATTCAAGAACACTGAAGCTTTCTTT. This codes for CASRRFKNTEAFF.

V and J are TRBV3-1 (or the pseudogene TRBV3-2) and TRBJ2-7; 8 bases map to TRBD1. V shed 4 bases and J 3 bases; nucleotides not matched to a gene: 2. The CDR3 contains 13 residues. Per the germline V gene, CDR1 is LGHDT and CDR2 is YNNKEL (reference sequence). The chain's CDR3 is CASSPGTGYEQYF. The DNA of the CDR3 is TGTGCCAGCAGCCCCGGGACAGGCTACGAGCAGTACTTC.

This sequence joins TRBV2 and TRBJ2-7, with D possibly being TRBD1 (5 bases). The germline gives CDR1 SNHLY, CDR2 FYNNEI. Between the trimmed V and J ends, which lost 4 bases and 2 bases, there was a span of 9 bases. The CDR3 spans 13 residues. Written as DNA, the CDR3 is TGTGCCAGCAGTGTAGGGGCCGCCTACGAGCAGTACTTC. It is translated as CASSVGAAYEQYF.

This clone showed up just once. The chain employs TRBV15 and TRBJ2-7; D call uncertain. Trimming cost V 0 bases and J 3 bases, with 12 bases left between them. The CDR3 runs to 15 residues. Per the germline V gene, CDR1 is LNHNV and CDR2 is YYDKDF (reference sequence). CDR3 protein: CATSREYSLYYEQYF. In DNA, the CDR3 is TGTGCCACCAGCAGAGAGTATAGCCTATACTACGAGCAGTACTTC.

J is TRBJ1-1 and V is TRBV28; D remains unclear. CDR3 length: 11 amino acids. Germline V gene lookup returns CDR1 MDHEN and CDR2 SYDVKM. The V and J ends lost 6 bases and 1 base respectively, with 3 bases between them. The CDR3 DNA follows: TGTGCCAGCAGACAGAACACTGAAGCTTTCTTT. Protein product: CASRQNTEAFF. The full variable domain, completed using reference TRBV28 and TRBJ1-1, is DVKVTQSSRYLVKRTGEKVFLECVQDMDHENMFWYRQDPGLGLRLIYFSYDVKMKEKGDIPEGYSVSREKKERFSLILESASTNQTSMYLCASRQNTEAFFGQGTRLTVV.